This T cell receptor beta chain was recorded in a study of OX40 agonist ivuxolimab in advanced cancers. This CDR3 region has 16 residues. Germline V gene data show CDR1 as SGHTA and CDR2 as FQGNSA. V was cut by 3 bases and J by 0 bases, with 12 bases left in between. TCRdb's copy holds only in-frame clones and misses some; the assay was immunoSEQ multiplex PCR. The sample shows under 30,000 clones, roughly 79% of them seen only once. Samples were taken at baseline and on day 1 of cycles 4 and 7. V is TRBV7-2 and J is TRBJ1-5; perhaps TRBD1 as D (5 bases). Specimen: CD4+ or CD8+ T cells sorted from blood, collected in a trial of the OX40 agonist ivuxolimab. This clonotype was obtained from an adult with an advanced solid tumor such as melanoma, head and neck, liver or kidney cancer. CDR3 coding DNA: TGTGCCAGCAGCTTGGCCCCCGGGACTAGCAATCAGCCCCAGCATTTT. This translates into CASSLAPGTSNQPQHF.